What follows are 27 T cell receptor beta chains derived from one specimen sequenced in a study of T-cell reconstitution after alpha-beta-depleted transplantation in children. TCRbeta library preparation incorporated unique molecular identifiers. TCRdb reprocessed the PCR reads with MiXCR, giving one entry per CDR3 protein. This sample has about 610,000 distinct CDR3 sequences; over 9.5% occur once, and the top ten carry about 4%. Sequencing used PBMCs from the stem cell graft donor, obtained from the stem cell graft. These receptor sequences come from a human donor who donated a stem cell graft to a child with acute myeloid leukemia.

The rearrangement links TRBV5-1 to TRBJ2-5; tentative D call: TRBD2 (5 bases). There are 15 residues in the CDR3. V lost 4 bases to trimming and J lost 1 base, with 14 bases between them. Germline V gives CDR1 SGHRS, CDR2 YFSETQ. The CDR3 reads CASSPYGETQETQYF. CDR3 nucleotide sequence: TGCGCCAGCAGCCCCTACGGGGAAACCCAAGAGACCCAGTACTTC.

The CDR3 DNA follows: TGTGCCAGCAGCTTAGTAAGGGATATGAACACTGAAGCTTTCTTT. It encodes CASSLVRDMNTEAFF. The V and J genes are TRBV7-2 and TRBJ1-1; D call uncertain. Trimming pared 1 base from V and 0 bases from J, leaving 9 bases between. The CDR3 extends over 15 amino acids. Germline loops: CDR1 SGHTA, CDR2 FQGNSA.

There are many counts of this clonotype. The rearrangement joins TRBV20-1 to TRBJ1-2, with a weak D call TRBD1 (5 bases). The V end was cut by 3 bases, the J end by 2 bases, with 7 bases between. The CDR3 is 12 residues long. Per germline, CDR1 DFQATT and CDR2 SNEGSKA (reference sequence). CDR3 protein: CSASKGNYGYTF. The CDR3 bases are TGCAGTGCTAGCAAGGGGAACTATGGCTACACCTTC.

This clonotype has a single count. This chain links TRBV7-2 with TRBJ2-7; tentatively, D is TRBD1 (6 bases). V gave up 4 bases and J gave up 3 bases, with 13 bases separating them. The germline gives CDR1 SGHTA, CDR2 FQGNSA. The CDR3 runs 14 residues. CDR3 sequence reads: CASSYGQSVYEQYF. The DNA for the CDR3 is TGTGCCAGCAGCTACGGACAGTCGGTCTACGAGCAGTACTTC.

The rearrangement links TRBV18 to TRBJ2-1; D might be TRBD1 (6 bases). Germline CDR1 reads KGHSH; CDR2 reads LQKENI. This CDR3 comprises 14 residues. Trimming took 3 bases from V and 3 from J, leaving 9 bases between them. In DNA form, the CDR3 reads TGTGCCAGCTCACCCTTGGACAGCTACAATGAGCAGTTCTTC. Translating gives CASSPLDSYNEQFF.

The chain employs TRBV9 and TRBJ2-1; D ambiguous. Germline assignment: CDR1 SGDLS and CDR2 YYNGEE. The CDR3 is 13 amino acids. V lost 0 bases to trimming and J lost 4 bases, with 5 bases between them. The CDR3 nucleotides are TGTGCCAGCAGCGTAGATCTTTACAATGAGCAGTTCTTC. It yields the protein CASSVDLYNEQFF.

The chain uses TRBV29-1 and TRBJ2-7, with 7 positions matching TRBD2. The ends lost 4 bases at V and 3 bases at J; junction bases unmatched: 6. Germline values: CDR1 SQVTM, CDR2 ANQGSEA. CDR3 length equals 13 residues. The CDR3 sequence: CSVVSSGIYEQYF. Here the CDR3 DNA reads TGCAGCGTTGTTTCGAGCGGGATCTACGAGCAGTACTTC.

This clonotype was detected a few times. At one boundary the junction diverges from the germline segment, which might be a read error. The CDR3, as DNA: TGCGCCAGCAGCCATACGACCACCTCCGACGAGCAGTACTTC. It encodes CASSHTTTSDEQYF. The genes are TRBV5-1 and TRBJ2-7; no firm D call. Per germline, CDR1 SGHRS and CDR2 YFSETQ. The CDR3 extends over 14 amino acids.

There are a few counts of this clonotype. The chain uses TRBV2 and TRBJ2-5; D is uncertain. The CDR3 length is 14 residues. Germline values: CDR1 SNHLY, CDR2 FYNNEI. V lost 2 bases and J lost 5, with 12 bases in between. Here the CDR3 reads CASSESVHGETQYF. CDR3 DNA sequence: TGTGCCAGCAGTGAAAGCGTCCATGGGGAGACCCAGTACTTC.

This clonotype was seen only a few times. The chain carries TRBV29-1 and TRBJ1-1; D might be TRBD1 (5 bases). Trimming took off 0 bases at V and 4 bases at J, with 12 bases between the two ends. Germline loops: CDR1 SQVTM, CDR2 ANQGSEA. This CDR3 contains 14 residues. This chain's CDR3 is CSVEDAQVPTEAFF. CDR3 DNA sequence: TGCAGCGTTGAAGATGCACAGGTCCCCACTGAAGCTTTCTTT.

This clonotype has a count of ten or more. In nucleotides, the CDR3 is TGTGCCAGCAGTGCCGGGAGAGGGGCAGAGACCCAGTACTTC. The encoded protein is CASSAGRGAETQYF. This chain joins TRBV6-1 and TRBJ2-5; TRBD2 might be the D (6 bases). CDR1 is MNHNS, CDR2 SASEGT, per germline. This CDR3 has 14 residues. V was trimmed by 4 bases and J by 4 bases, leaving 13 bases between them.

The CDR3: CASSALAGITGELFF. DNA of the CDR3: TGTGCCAGCAGTGCGCTAGCGGGGATAACCGGGGAGCTGTTTTTT. The chain couples TRBV6-2 or TRBV6-3 to TRBJ2-2; 9 positions match TRBD2. Germline CDR1 MNHEY, CDR2 SVGEGT. Losses at the gene ends were 5 bases for V and 5 bases for J; bases not matched to a gene: 6. CDR3 length equals 15 residues.

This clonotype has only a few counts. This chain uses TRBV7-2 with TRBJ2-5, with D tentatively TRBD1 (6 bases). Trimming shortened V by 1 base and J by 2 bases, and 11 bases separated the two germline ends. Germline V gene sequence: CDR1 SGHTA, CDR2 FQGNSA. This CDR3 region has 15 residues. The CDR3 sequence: CASSLVRGRQETQYF. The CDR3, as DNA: TGTGCCAGCAGCTTAGTCAGGGGCCGACAAGAGACCCAGTACTTC.

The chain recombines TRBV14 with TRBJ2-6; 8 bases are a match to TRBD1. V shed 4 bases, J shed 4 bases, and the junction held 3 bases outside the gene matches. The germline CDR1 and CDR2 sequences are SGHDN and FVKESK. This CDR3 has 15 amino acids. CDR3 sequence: CASSLRGRGANVLTF. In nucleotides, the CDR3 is TGTGCCAGCAGCCTCAGGGGGCGAGGGGCCAACGTCCTGACTTTC.

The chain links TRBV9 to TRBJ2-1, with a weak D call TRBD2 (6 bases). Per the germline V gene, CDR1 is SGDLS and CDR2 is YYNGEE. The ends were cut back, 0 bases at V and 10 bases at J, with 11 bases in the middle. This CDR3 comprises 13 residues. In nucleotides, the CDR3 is TGTGCCAGCAGCGTAGGTGGGGGGTTGGAGCAGTTCTTC. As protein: CASSVGGGLEQFF.

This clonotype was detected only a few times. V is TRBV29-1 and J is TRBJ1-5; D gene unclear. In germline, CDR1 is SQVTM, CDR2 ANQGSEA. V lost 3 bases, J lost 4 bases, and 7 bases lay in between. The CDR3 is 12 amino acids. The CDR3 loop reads CSVESENQPQHF. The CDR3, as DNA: TGCAGCGTTGAGTCCGAGAATCAGCCCCAGCATTTT.

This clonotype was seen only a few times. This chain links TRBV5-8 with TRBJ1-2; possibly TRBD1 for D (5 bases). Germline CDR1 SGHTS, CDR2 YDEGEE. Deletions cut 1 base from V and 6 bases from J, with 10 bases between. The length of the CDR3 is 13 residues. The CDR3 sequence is CASSLSGTHGYTF. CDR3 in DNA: TGTGCCAGCAGCTTGTCAGGGACCCATGGCTACACCTTC.

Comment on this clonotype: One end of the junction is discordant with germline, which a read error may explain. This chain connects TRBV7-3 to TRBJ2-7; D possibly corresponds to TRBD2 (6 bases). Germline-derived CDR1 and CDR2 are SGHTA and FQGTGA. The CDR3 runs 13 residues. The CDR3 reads CASSLGGSSEQYF. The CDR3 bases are TGTGCCAGCAGCTTGGGGGGATCCTCCGAGCAGTACTTC. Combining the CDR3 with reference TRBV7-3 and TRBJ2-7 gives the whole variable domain GAGVSQTPSNKVTEKGKYVELRCDPISGHTALYWYRQSLGQGPEFLIYFQGTGAADDSGLPNDRFFAVRPEGSVSTLKIQRTERGDSAVYLCASSLGGSSEQYFGPGTRLTVT.

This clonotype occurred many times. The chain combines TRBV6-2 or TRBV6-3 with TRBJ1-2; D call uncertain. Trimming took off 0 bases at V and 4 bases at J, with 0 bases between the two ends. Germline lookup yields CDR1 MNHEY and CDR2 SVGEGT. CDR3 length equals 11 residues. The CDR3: CASSYSYGYTF. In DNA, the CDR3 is TGTGCCAGCAGTTACTCCTATGGCTACACCTTC.

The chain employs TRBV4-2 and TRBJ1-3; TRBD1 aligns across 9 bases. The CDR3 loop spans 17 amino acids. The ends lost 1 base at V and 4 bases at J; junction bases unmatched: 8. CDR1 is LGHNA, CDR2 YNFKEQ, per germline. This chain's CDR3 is CASSQGAETGGGNTIYF. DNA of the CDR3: TGTGCCAGCAGCCAAGGGGCCGAGACAGGGGGAGGAAACACCATATATTTT.

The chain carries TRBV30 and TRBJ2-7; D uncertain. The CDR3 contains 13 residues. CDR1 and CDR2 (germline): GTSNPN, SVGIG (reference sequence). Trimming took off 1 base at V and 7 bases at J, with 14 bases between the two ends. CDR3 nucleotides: TGTGCCTGGAGTGGATCCGAACAGACTGAGCAGTACTTC. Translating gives CAWSGSEQTEQYF.

This chain's CDR3 is CASSFALRNTEAFF. As DNA, the CDR3 is TGTGCCAGTAGTTTCGCCCTGAGAAACACTGAAGCTTTCTTT. The chain joins TRBV19 to TRBJ1-1; D ambiguous. Germline CDR1 and CDR2: LNHDA and SQIVND (reference sequence). This CDR3 spans 14 amino acids. V lost 5 bases, J lost 2 bases, and 12 bases lay in between. The full variable domain, completed using reference TRBV19 and TRBJ1-1, is DGGITQSPKYLFRKEGQNVTLSCEQNLNHDAMYWYRQDPGQGLRLIYYSQIVNDFQKGDIAEGYSVSREKKESFPLTVTSAQKNPTAFYLCASSFALRNTEAFFGQGTRLTVV.

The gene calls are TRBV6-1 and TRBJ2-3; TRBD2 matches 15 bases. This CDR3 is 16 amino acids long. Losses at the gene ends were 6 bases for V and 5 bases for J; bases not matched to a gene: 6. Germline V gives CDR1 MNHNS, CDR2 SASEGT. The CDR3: CASSQPGLAGGDTQYF. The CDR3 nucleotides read TGTGCCAGCAGCCAACCGGGACTAGCGGGAGGAGATACGCAGTATTTT.

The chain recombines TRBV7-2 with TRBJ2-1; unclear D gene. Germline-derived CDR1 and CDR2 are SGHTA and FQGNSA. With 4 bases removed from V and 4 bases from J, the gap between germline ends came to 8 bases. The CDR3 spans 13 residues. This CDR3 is CASSSERYNEQFF. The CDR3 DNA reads TGTGCCAGCAGCTCCGAGAGGTACAATGAGCAGTTCTTC.

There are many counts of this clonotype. The CDR3 loop reads CSVFRDRGSKNEQYF. As DNA, the CDR3 is TGCAGCGTTTTCCGGGACAGGGGATCAAAAAACGAGCAGTACTTC. The chain links TRBV29-1 to TRBJ2-7; 10 bases match TRBD1. Germline V CDR1 and CDR2: SQVTM, ANQGSEA. V lost 5 bases, J lost 5 bases, and 12 bases stayed unmatched. CDR3 length: 15 amino acids.

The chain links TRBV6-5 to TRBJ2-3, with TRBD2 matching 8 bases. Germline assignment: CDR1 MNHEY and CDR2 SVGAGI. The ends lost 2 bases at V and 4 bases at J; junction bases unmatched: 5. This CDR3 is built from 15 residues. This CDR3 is CASSYEAGAPDTQYF. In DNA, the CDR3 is TGTGCCAGCAGTTACGAAGCGGGAGCCCCAGATACGCAGTATTTT.

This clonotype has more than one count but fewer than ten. The CDR3 reads CASSEGASGTYEQYF. DNA of the CDR3: TGTGCCAGCAGCGAGGGGGCTAGCGGGACCTACGAGCAGTACTTC. The genes are TRBV7-3 and TRBJ2-7; 9 bases agree with TRBD2. Germline V lookup: CDR1 SGHTA, CDR2 FQGTGA. V lost 5 bases to trimming and J lost 2 bases; unmatched junction nucleotides: 7. This CDR3 contains 15 residues.